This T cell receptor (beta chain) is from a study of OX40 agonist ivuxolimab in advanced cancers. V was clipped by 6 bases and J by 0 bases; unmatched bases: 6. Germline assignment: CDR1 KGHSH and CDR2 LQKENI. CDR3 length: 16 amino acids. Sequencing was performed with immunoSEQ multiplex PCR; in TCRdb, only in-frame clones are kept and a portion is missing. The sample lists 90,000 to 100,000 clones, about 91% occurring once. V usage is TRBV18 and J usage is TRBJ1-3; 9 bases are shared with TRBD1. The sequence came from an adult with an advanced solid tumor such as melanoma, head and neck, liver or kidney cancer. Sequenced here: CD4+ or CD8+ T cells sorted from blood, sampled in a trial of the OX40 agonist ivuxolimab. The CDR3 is CASSPGTGRSGNTIYF. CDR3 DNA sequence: TGTGCCAGCTCTCCCGGGACAGGGCGCTCTGGAAACACCATATATTTT.